The clone carrying this T cell receptor beta chain was detected many times. Its antigen is not known. The entry originates in a study of regulatory T cells in long-lasting Graves disease. The time point denotes: newly diagnosed GD, antithyroid drugs for less than 3 months. RNA from PBMCs was the source of the TCR library. Study results and caveats: Persistent patients had more shared public clonotypes (roughly 2,700) than new patients (about 1,000).

Both iRepertoire HTBI primers and Arm-PCR of CDR3 regions were used to build the TCR beta libraries. TCRdb recomputed calls from the multiplex PCR reads with MiXCR, one row per CDR3 protein. Altogether under 450,000 distinct CDR3 sequences are present, around 15% being singletons, with the ten largest covering just over 20%. These records were also assigned to another study, of T cells in Graves' hyperthyroidism and ophthalmopathy.

This receptor was taken from a woman younger than 35 with Graves disease. The specimen was peripheral blood mononuclear cells (PBMCs), collected at new diagnosis, from a patient treated with antithyroid drugs.

The DNA of the CDR3 is TGTGCCAGCAGCTTATACTCGACTTCCTACGAGCAGTACTTC. As protein: CASSLYSTSYEQYF. This rearrangement joins TRBV7-3 to TRBJ2-7; D gene ambiguous. The ends were cut back, 2 bases at V and 1 base at J, with 9 bases in the middle. CDR1 is SGHTA and CDR2 is FQGTGA in the germline V gene. This CDR3 has 14 residues.